This T cell receptor beta chain is drawn from a study of PD-L1 blockade in urothelial cancer. Study-level information: Blood was evaluated 3 weeks (second dose) and 6 weeks after therapy began.

Turning to this clone: Its specificity is unknown.

Regarding the study as a whole: TCR clonality was measured in pretreatment peripheral blood. Clonality below the median predicted better survival. For durable-benefit patients, tumor-associated blood clones expanded more at 3 weeks.

Clones were sequenced by immunoSEQ multiplex PCR, and TCRdb holds only the in-frame ones, with some missing. This table holds fewer than 55,000 clones, around 80% found once. The CDR3 runs to 16 residues. Per the germline V gene, CDR1 is LNHDA and CDR2 is SQIVND (reference sequence). Trimming cost V 5 bases and J 2 bases; bases outside gene matches: 9. The sample was PBMCs, taken around atezolizumab (anti-PD-L1) treatment. The genes are TRBV19 and TRBJ2-3, with 8 bases matching TRBD1. The source is a man aged 65 to 79 with urothelial cancer. The CDR3 region is CASSLMGQADTDTQYF. For the CDR3, the DNA is TGTGCCAGTAGTTTAATGGGACAGGCAGACACAGATACGCAGTATTTT.